The source of this T cell receptor beta chain is a study of blood T cells in healthy people across ages. Sample-barcoded 5' priming and a J-beta primer mix drove a second PCR of about 7 to 11 cycles. Via MiXCR, TCRdb re-called the 5' RACE reads, giving one row per CDR3 protein. The sample records approximately 580,000 distinct CDR3 sequences, around 24% being singletons. This clonotype was found a few times. Trimming removed 2 bases from V and 4 bases from J; junction bases left unmatched: 9. The CDR3 loop spans 17 amino acids. Separately, the same data were catalogued under a study of T cells of mothers and their children. That source notes: A few mothers and their six children, all healthy Caucasians, donated.

The clonotype comes from a boy between 5 and 17 years old in good health. This chain uses TRBV12-3 or TRBV12-4 with TRBJ2-1; 9 bases match TRBD2. Sequences were obtained from blood. The chain's CDR3 is CASSLRPSGNIYNEQFF. The CDR3, as DNA: TGTGCCAGCAGTTTAAGGCCTAGCGGGAACATTTACAATGAGCAGTTCTTC.